This T cell receptor beta chain was sequenced during a study of shared clonotypes between healthy human individuals. Turning to the study itself: The donor group consisted of a couple of women and a few men, aged 18 to 49.

There were no recent acute infections or vaccinations among the donors, who were healthy HIV-negative adults. Trimming stripped 3 bases from V and 8 bases from J, with 8 bases between. The CDR3 covers 12 residues. Germline CDR1 reads SNHLY; CDR2 reads FYNNEI. The data were produced by immunoSEQ multiplex PCR, yet TCRdb's version contains in-frame clones alone and is incomplete. The sample records approximately 470,000 clones, approximately 81% being singletons. The rearrangement uses TRBV2 and TRBJ1-5; D unclear. The receptor was derived from a woman between 35 and 50 years old in good health. Some clones in this sample may be carry-over from other donors' samples. Sequences were obtained from PBMCs. CDR3 coding DNA: TGTGCCAGCAGTGACACTATGGAGCCCCAGCATTTT. Its protein product is CASSDTMEPQHF.